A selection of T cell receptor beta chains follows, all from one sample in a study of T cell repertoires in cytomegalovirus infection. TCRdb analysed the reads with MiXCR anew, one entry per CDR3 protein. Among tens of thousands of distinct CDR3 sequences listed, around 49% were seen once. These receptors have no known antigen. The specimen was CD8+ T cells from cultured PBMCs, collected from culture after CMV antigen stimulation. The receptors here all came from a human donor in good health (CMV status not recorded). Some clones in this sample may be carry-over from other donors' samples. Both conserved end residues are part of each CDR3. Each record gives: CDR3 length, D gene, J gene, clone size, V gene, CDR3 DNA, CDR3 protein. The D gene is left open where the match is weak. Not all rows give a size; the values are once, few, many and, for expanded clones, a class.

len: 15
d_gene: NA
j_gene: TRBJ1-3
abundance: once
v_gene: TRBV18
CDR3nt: TGTGCCAGCTCACCGGACCCAGCGGTAGGAAACACCATATATTTT
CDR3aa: CASSPDPAVGNTIYF

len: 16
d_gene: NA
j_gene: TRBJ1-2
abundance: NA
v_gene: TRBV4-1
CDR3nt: TGTGCCAGCAGCCAAAGTTCCAGGGCCTTAGCCTATTGCTACACCTTC
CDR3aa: CASSQSSRALAYCYTF

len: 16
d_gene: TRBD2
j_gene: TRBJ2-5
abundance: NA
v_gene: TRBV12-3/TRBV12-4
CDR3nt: TGTGCCAGCAGTTTTCTAGCGGGATACAAAGGGAAGACCCAGTACTTC
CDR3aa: CASSFLAGYKGKTQYF

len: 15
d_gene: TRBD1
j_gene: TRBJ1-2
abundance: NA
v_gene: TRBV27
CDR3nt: TGTGCCAGCAGTTTAGGGACAGGGGGACTACTTGGCTACACCTTC
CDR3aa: CASSLGTGGLLGYTF

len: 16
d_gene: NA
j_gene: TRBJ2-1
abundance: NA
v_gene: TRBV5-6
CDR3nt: TGTGCCAGCAGCCTAACAGGGCCGACGGGCTACAATGAGCAGTTCTTC
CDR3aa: CASSLTGPTGYNEQFF

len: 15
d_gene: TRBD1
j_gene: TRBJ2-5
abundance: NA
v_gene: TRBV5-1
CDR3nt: TGCGCCAGCAGCTTGTCGGGACAGGCCCAAGAGACCCAGTACTTC
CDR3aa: CASSLSGQAQETQYF

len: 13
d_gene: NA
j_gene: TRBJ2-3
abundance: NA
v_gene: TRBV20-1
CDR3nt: TGCAGTGCTAGAGATCTTGCCACAGATACGCAGTATTTT
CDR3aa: CSARDLATDTQYF

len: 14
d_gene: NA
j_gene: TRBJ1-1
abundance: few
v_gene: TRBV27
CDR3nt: TGTGCCAGCAGTTCGAACAGGGCCTACACTGAAGCTTTCTTT
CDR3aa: CASSSNRAYTEAFF

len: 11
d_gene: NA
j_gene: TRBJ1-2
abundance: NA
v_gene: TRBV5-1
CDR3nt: TGCGCCAGCAGCTTCGGCTCAGGCTACACCTTC
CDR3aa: CASSFGSGYTF

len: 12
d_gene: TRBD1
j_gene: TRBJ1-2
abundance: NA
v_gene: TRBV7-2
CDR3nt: TGTGCCAGTGGACAGGGTGATTATGGCTACACCTTC
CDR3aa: CASGQGDYGYTF

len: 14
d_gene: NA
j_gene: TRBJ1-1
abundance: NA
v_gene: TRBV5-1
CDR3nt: TGCGCCAGCAGCTTGGTTCAGCCGAACACTGAAGCTTTCTTT
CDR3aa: CASSLVQPNTEAFF

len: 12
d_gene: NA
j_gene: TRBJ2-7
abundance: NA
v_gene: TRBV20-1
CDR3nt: TGCAGTGCGAGGGACGGATCCTACGAGCAGTACTTC
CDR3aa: CSARDGSYEQYF

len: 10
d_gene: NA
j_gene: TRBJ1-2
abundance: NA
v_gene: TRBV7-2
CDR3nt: TGTGCCAGCAGCTCCCTAGGCTACACCTTC
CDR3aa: CASSSLGYTF

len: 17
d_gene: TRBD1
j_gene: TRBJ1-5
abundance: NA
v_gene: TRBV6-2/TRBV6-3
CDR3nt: TGTGCCAGCGGGAGCCCGGGACAGGCGGCTGGCAATCAGCCCCAGCATTTT
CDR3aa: CASGSPGQAAGNQPQHF

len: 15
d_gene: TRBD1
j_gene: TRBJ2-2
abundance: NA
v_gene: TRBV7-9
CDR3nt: TGTGCCAGCAGCGGATGGGACAGCGAGACCGGGGAGCTGTTTTTT
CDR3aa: CASSGWDSETGELFF

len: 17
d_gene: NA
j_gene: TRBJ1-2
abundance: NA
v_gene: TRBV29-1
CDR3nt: TGCAGCGTTGAAGATCAGAAAGGTGCTAGAACAGCTTATGGCTACACCTTC
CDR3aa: CSVEDQKGARTAYGYTF

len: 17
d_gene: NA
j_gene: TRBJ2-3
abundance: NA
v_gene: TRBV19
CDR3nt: TGTGCCAGTAGTACTTTGGGGGGAAGTCTAGGTCCAGATACGCAGTATTTT
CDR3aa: CASSTLGGSLGPDTQYF

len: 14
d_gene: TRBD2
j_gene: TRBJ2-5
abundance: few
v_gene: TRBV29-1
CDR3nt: TGCAGCGTTGAGGTTGCGGGAGGGGGGGAGACCCAGTACTTC
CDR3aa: CSVEVAGGGETQYF

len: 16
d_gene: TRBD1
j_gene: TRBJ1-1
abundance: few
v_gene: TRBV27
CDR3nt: TGTGCCAGCAGCCCCATCGTGGTAAGGACAGGGGGCGAAGCTTTCTTT
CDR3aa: CASSPIVVRTGGEAFF

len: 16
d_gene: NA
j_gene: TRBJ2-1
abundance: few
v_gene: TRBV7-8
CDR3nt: TGTGCCAGCAGCTTCGTGATGGGGGGGCCCTACAATGAGCAGTTCTTC
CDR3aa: CASSFVMGGPYNEQFF

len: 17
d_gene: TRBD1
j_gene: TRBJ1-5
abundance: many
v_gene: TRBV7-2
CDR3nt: TGTGCCAGCAGCCCAACTTCAATCAACAGGGGTGGTCAGCCCCAGCATTTT
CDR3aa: CASSPTSINRGGQPQHF

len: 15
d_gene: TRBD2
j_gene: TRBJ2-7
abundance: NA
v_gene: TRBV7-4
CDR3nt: TGTGCCAGCAGCTTAGGGCTAGCGGGGGACTACGAGCAGTACTTC
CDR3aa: CASSLGLAGDYEQYF

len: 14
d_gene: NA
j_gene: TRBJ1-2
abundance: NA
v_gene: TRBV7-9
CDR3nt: TGTGCCAGCAGCTTAGGGGAGATTGCCTATGGCTACACCTTC
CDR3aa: CASSLGEIAYGYTF

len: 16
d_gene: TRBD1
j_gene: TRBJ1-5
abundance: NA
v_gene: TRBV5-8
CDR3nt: TGTGCCAGCAGCTCCTACCGGGACAGGGGAAGCCAGCCCCAGCATTTT
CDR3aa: CASSSYRDRGSQPQHF

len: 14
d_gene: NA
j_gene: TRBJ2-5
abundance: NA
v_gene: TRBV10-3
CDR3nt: TGTGCCATCAGTGAGTCGGACTACCAAGAGACCCAGTACTTC
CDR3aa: CAISESDYQETQYF

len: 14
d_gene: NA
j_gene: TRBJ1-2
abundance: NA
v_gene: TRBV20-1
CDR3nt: TGCAGTGCTAGAGATCCCTCAGGGATCTATGGCTACACCTTC
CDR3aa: CSARDPSGIYGYTF

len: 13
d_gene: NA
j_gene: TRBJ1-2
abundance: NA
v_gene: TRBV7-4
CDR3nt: TGTGCCAGCAGCAACAGACAGTACTATGGCTACACCTTC
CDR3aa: CASSNRQYYGYTF

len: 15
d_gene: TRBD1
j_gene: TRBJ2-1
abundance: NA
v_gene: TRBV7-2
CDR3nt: TGTGCCAGCAGGATGGGACAGGGGGGATACAATGAGCAGTTCTTC
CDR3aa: CASRMGQGGYNEQFF

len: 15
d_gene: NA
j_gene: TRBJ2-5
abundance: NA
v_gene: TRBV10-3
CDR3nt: TGTGCCATCAGTGAGTCTGGGGGGTACCAAGAGACCCAGTACTTC
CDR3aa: CAISESGGYQETQYF

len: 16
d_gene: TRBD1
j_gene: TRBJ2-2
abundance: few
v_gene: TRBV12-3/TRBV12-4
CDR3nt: TGTGCCAGCAGTCGTAGACACAGGGGAAAAGGCGGGGAGCTGTTTTTT
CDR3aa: CASSRRHRGKGGELFF

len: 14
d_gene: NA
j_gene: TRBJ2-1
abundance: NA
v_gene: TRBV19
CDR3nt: TGTGCCAGTAGTTCCTGGAGTGGCGTCAATGAGCAGTTCTTC
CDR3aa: CASSSWSGVNEQFF

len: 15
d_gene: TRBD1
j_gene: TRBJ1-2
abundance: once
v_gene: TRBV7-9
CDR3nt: TGTGCCAGCAGCCTCGGACAGGGGGTTTTCTATGGCTACACCTTC
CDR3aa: CASSLGQGVFYGYTF

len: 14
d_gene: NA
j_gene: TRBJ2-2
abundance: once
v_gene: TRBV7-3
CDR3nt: TGTGCCAGCAGCCCCCTCGTAAACACCGGGGAGCTGTTTTTT
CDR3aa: CASSPLVNTGELFF

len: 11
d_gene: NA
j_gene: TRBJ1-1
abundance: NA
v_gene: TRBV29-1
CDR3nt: TGCAGCGTGATTATGAACACTGAAGCTTTCTTT
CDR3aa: CSVIMNTEAFF

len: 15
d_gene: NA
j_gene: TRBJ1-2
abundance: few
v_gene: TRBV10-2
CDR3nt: TGCGCCAGCAGTGAGTCGGCAACTCGGGAATATGGCTACACCTTC
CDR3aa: CASSESATREYGYTF

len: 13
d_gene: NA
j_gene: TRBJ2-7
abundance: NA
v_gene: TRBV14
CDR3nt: TGTGCCAGCAGTCAAAAGGGGGGTTACGAGCAGTACTTC
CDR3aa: CASSQKGGYEQYF

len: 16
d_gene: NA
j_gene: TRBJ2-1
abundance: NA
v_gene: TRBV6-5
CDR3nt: TGTGCCAGCAGTTACTCTACTGGGGAGTATGACAATGAGCAGTTCTTC
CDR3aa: CASSYSTGEYDNEQFF

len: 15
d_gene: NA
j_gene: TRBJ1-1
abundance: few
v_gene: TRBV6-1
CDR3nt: TGTGCCAGCAGTGAAATGGCCGGGCCGAGGGCTGAAGCTTTCTTT
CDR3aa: CASSEMAGPRAEAFF

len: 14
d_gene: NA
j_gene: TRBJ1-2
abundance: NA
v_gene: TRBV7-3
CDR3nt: TGTGCCAGCAGCCCAGCAGGCGTAGGACCTGGCTACACCTTC
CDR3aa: CASSPAGVGPGYTF

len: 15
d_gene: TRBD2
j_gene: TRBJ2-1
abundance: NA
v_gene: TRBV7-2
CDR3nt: TGTGCCAGCAGCGGCCGGGGGGGATATCACAATGAGCAGTTCTTC
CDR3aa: CASSGRGGYHNEQFF

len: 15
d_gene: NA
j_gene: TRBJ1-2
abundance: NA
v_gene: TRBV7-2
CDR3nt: TGTGCCAGCAGTCTAACCTCGAGGGAATCGTCTGGCTACACCTTC
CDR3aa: CASSLTSRESSGYTF

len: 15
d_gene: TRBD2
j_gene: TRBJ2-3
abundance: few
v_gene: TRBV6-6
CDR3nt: TGTGCCAGCAGCTCAACGACTAGCGAGACAGATACGCAGTATTTT
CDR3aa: CASSSTTSETDTQYF

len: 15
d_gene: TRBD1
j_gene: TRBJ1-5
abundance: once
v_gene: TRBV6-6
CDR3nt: TGTGCCAGCACCCCCCAGGGGGCGCGGAATCAGCCCCAGCATTTT
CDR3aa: CASTPQGARNQPQHF

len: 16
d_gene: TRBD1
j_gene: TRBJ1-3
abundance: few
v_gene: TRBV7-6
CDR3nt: TGTGCCAGCAGCCCTCGGACAGGGGAAGGAGGAAACACCATATATTTT
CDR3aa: CASSPRTGEGGNTIYF

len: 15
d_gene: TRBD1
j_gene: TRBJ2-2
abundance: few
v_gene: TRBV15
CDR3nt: TGTGCCACCAGCAAACAGACAGGGCCAACCGGGGAGCTGTTTTTT
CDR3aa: CATSKQTGPTGELFF

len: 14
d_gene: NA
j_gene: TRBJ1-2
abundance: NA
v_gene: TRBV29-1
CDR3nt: TGCAGCGTTGGCGCCCAGGCCCTTCACTATGGCTACACCTTC
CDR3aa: CSVGAQALHYGYTF